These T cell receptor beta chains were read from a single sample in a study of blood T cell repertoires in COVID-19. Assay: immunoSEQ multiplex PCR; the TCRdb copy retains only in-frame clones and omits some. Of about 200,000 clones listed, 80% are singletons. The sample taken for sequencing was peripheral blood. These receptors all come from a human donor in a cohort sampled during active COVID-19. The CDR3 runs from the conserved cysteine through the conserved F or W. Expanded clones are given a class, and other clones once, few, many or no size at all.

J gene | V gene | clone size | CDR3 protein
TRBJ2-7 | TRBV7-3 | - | CASSLGQPYEQYF
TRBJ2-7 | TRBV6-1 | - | CASSERGGPYEQYF
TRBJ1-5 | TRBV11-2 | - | CASSLDWIGGQPQHF
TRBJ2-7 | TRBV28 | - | CASSSWDYSYEQYF
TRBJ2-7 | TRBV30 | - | CACQTGPYEQYF
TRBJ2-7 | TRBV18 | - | CASSLAGGPSGEQYF
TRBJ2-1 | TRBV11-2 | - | CASSPVRTSGNEQFF
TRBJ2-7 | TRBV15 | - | CATSRDRGFSSYEQYF
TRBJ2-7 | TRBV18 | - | CASSRTTGAFRNYEQYF
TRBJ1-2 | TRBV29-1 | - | CSVAQTNYGYTF
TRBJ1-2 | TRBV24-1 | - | CATSDPGRGQGYGYTF
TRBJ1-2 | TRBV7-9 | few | CASSTPRALGGYGYTF
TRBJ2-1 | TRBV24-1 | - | CAAGTSGRDSSNEQFF
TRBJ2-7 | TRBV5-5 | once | CASSQPGQEDEQYF
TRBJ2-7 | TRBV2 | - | CASRDRDVTYEQYF
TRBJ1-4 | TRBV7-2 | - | CASSQRTGMEKLFF
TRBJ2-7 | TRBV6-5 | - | CASSYVQSPYGEQYF
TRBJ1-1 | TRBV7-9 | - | CASSLNGGQGRTEAFF
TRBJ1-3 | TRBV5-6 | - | CASSAATGSGNTIYF
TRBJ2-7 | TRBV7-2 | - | CASSLDWYEQYF
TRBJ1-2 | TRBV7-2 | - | CASSYRDSIPHGYTF
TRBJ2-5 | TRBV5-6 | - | CASSLTRGGLRETQYF
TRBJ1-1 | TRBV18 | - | CASSPGHLNTEAFF
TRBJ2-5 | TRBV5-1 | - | CASSRGTGVQETQYF
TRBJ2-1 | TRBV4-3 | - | CASSQESSGKYEQFF
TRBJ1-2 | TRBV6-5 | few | CASSYVQGAYISYTF
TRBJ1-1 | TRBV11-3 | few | CASSISGGSEAFF
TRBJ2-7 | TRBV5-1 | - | CASSWDVRDRAYEQYF
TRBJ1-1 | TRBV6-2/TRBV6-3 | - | CASSYSIVTGGGFSTEAFF
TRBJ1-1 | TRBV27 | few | CASSFPGRTEAFF